The T cell receptor (beta chain) described here comes from a study of blood T cells in healthy people across ages. The study, taken as a whole, reports: Diversity of TCR beta per million T cells declined in a roughly linear way with age. Unknown donor CMV status possibly confounded expanded clonotype changes.

The germline V gene encodes CDR1 SQVTM and CDR2 ANQGSEA. This CDR3 comprises 12 residues. To note about this clonotype: What it recognizes is unknown. The junction departs from the called germline gene at one end, perhaps through a read error.

A sample-barcoded 5' primer and a J-beta primer mix were used in a second PCR of about 6 to 12 cycles. A tag from a template-switch adaptor with 12 random nucleotides marked each cDNA molecule. TCRdb passed the 5' RACE reads through MiXCR, listing each CDR3 protein once. The sample consists of 1.4 million or so distinct CDR3 sequences, approximately 43% of them appearing once. The clonotype comes from a woman aged 18-29 years in good health. Sequencing used blood. The chain uses TRBV29-1 and TRBJ2-5; weak D call: TRBD1 (5 bases). The CDR3 coding sequence is TGCAGCGCGTTGACAGACCAAGAGACCCGGTACTTC. The encoded protein is CSALTDQETRYF.